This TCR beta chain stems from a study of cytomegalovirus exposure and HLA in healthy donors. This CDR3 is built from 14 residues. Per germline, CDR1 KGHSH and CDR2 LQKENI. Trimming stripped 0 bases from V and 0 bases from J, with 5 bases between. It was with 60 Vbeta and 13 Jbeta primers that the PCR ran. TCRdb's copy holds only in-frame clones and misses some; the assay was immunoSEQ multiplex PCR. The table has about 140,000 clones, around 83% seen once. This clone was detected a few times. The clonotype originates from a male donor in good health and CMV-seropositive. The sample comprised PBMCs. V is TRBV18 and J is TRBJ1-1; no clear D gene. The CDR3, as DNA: TGTGCCAGCTCACCACCGGCCGTGAACACTGAAGCTTTCTTT. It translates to CASSPPAVNTEAFF.